The T cell receptor beta chain described here comes from a study of T cells in Graves' hyperthyroidism and ophthalmopathy. Amplification yielded TCR beta CDR3 regions, with RNA transcripts as the source. TCR CDR3 underwent first-round RT-PCR with the HTBI primer set. One entry per CDR3 protein, called by TCRdb with MiXCR from the multiplex PCR reads. Here the sample spans some 400,000 distinct CDR3 sequences, roughly 13% being singletons. Broader study findings: Also found in blood were most expanded thyroid clonotypes above 0.001. Patients with ophthalmopathy were separated from those with stable hyperthyroidism by a 13 V-J model.

Patients counted as stable if ophthalmopathy did not develop within 18 months. This clonotype was observed a handful of times. Its antigen is currently unknown. Germline V gives CDR1 SEHNR, CDR2 FQNEAQ (reference sequence). CDR3 size: 15 residues. Trimming pared 1 base from V and 4 bases from J, leaving 8 bases between. Sample: blood. This chain connects TRBV7-9 to TRBJ2-6, with D hard to call. This TCR came from a woman aged 55-70 years with Graves' hyperthyroidism. This chain's CDR3 is CASSLGSVGANVLTF. DNA for the CDR3: TGTGCCAGCAGCTTAGGTTCCGTCGGGGCCAACGTCCTGACTTTC.